This entry lists 19 T cell receptor beta chains sequenced from one sample in a study of shared clonotypes between healthy human individuals. Method: immunoSEQ multiplex PCR; TCRdb's copy keeps in-frame clones and lacks some. This sample has 2 million to 3 million clones, with under 95% found just once. The sequencing input was naive CD4+ T cells from PBMCs. Stated subset: CD45RA+ positively selected. Source of these receptors: a young man in good health. Some clones in this sample may be carry-over from other donors' samples.

This clone showed up just once. The V gene is TRBV30, the J gene TRBJ1-4, with D possibly TRBD1 on 5 matching bases. The CDR3 length is 12 residues. Per the germline V gene, CDR1 is GTSNPN and CDR2 is SVGIG (reference sequence). Trimming left V 5 bases short and J 7 bases short, with 11 bases between. Written as DNA, the CDR3 is TGTGCCTGGGCAGGGAGGGGTGAAAAACTGTTTTTT. This encodes CAWAGRGEKLFF.

The rearrangement uses TRBV7-8 and TRBJ1-1, with no clear D. In germline, CDR1 is SGHVS, CDR2 FQNEAQ. The CDR3 extends over 15 amino acids. The V end lost 5 bases, the J end lost 3 bases, and 16 bases lay between the germline ends. In DNA, the CDR3 is TGTGCCAGCAGCCCCCGAGGTAGTTCTTACACTGAAGCTTTCTTT. Amino acids: CASSPRGSSYTEAFF. Drawing the rest from reference TRBV7-8 and TRBJ1-1, the complete variable domain is GAGVSQSPRYKVAKRGQDVALRCDPISGHVSLFWYQQALGQGPEFLTYFQNEAQLDKSGLPSDRFFAERPEGSVSTLKIQRTQQEDSAVYLCASSPRGSSYTEAFFGQGTRLTVV.

In its sample, this clone was seen once. The chain couples TRBV27 to TRBJ2-5; D ambiguous. Germline loops: CDR1 MNHEY, CDR2 SMNVEV (reference sequence). The CDR3 has 13 residues. V was shortened by 3 bases and J by 1 base, with 6 bases between the two germline ends. This CDR3 is CASSFRTQETQYF. The CDR3 DNA sequence: TGTGCCAGCAGTTTCAGGACCCAAGAGACCCAGTACTTC.

The chain recombines TRBV5-1 with TRBJ2-1, with D maybe TRBD2 (5 bases). The CDR3 has 13 amino acids. Germline values: CDR1 SGHRS, CDR2 YFSETQ. Trimming shortened V by 6 bases and J by 8 bases, and 15 bases separated the two germline ends. Here the CDR3 DNA reads TGCGCCAGCAACTGGGCTAGCAGTGATGAGCAGTTCTTC. Translation: CASNWASSDEQFF.

Remarks on this clone: The same CDR3 can be traced to other DNA sequences in this sample. The chain employs TRBV18 and TRBJ2-5; no clear D. Trimming took off 3 bases at V and 4 bases at J, with 6 bases between the two ends. The CDR3 runs 12 residues. CDR1 KGHSH and CDR2 LQKENI come from the germline V gene. CDR3 amino acids: CASSPLRETQYF. CDR3 in DNA: TGTGCCAGCTCACCCCTTAGAGAGACCCAGTACTTC.

V usage is TRBV15 and J usage is TRBJ2-7; possibly TRBD1 for D (7 bases). This CDR3 contains 16 residues. V dropped 3 bases and J dropped 3 bases, with 18 bases sitting between them. Germline-derived CDR1 and CDR2 are LNHNV and YYDKDF (reference sequence). CDR3 sequence: CATSRGRQGGFYEQYF. The CDR3 DNA sequence: TGTGCCACCAGCAGGGGCAGGCAGGGGGGTTTCTACGAGCAGTACTTC.

The sample holds one count of this clone. This chain connects TRBV5-1 to TRBJ2-3; the D gene is possibly TRBD1 (5 bases). The germline gives CDR1 SGHRS, CDR2 YFSETQ. The V gene lost 0 bases and the J gene lost 0 bases, with 20 bases spanning the gap. This CDR3 has 19 amino acids. CDR3: CASSLGRQITLASTDTQYF. The CDR3 DNA follows: TGCGCCAGCAGCTTGGGAAGACAGATAACACTTGCTAGCACAGATACGCAGTATTTT.

This rearrangement joins TRBV5-4 to TRBJ1-2; TRBD1 is a possible D gene (6 bases). Germline CDR1 reads SGHNT; CDR2 reads YYREEE (reference sequence). The CDR3 spans 13 residues. V lost 4 bases and J 5 bases, leaving 12 bases between the germline ends. The CDR3 DNA follows: TGTGCCAGCAGCCCTAGGGACATTTATGGCTACACCTTC. Its translation is CASSPRDIYGYTF.

Of note for this clone: Other DNA variants within this sample encode the same CDR3. In DNA, the CDR3 is TGTGCCAGCTCCCCGACAGGGGACCAGCCCCAGCATTTT. It codes for CASSPTGDQPQHF. This chain links TRBV18 with TRBJ1-5, with 8 nucleotides matching TRBD1. The J segment lost 7 bases and the V segment lost 6 bases, leaving 5 bases of the junction unmatched. From germline, CDR1 is KGHSH and CDR2 LQKENI. The CDR3 has 13 amino acids.

This clone occurred once. The chain combines TRBV18 with TRBJ1-2, with no clear D. The V gene lost 2 bases and the J gene lost 2 bases, with 15 bases spanning the gap. The length of the CDR3 is 16 residues. The V gene's germline CDR1 is KGHSH and CDR2 LQKENI. As DNA, the CDR3 is TGTGCCAGCTCACCATTGAAACAAGGGTCGAACTATGGCTACACCTTC. This gives the protein CASSPLKQGSNYGYTF.

The rearrangement joins TRBV7-6 to TRBJ1-1; 7 bases align to TRBD1. The germline V gene encodes CDR1 SGHVS and CDR2 FNYEAQ. The CDR3 sequence is 14 residues long. V shed 2 bases, J shed 4 bases, and the junction held 4 bases outside the gene matches. The CDR3 region has the DNA TGTGCCAGCAGCTTAACGAGGGGGCGCACTGAAGCTTTCTTT. It encodes CASSLTRGRTEAFF.

The rearrangement uses TRBV19 and TRBJ2-7; TRBD1 agrees at 10 bases. Germline V gene sequence: CDR1 LNHDA, CDR2 SQIVND (reference sequence). CDR3 length: 16 residues. The V segment lost 3 bases and the J segment 2 bases; nucleotides outside the gene matches: 7. The DNA of the CDR3 is TGTGCCAGTAGTATGGCGGGACAGGGGTCTACCTACGAGCAGTACTTC. Protein: CASSMAGQGSTYEQYF.

V and J are TRBV11-2 and TRBJ2-5, with 13 nucleotides matching TRBD2. J gave up 2 bases and V 3 bases, and 6 bases lay outside the gene matches. Germline V gives CDR1 SGHAT, CDR2 FQNNGV. This CDR3 contains 17 residues. The CDR3 loop reads CASSFGTSGTLQETQYF. CDR3 DNA sequence: TGTGCCAGCAGCTTCGGGACTAGCGGGACCTTACAAGAGACCCAGTACTTC.

The chain carries TRBV5-6 and TRBJ2-1; 9 positions match TRBD1. CDR1 and CDR2 (germline): SGHDT, YYEEEE. Trimming cost V 4 bases and J 8 bases; bases outside gene matches: 13. The CDR3 spans 16 residues. In DNA form, the CDR3 reads TGTGCCAGCAGCGCCTACCCGGGACAGGGCCCATATGAGCAGTTCTTC. Translated: CASSAYPGQGPYEQFF.

V gene TRBV4-2 combines with J gene TRBJ2-7; D might be TRBD1 or TRBD2, each matching 6 bases. The CDR3 runs to 16 residues. Germline V CDR1 and CDR2: LGHNA, YNFKEQ. Trimming took off 0 bases at V and 2 bases at J, with 14 bases between the two ends. This chain's CDR3 is CASSQDRVGGPYEQYF. DNA for the CDR3: TGTGCCAGCAGCCAAGATCGGGTGGGGGGCCCCTACGAGCAGTACTTC.

This clone was recorded once. The V gene is TRBV7-9, the J gene TRBJ2-7; 7 bases line up with TRBD1. V dropped 4 bases and J dropped 3; count of bases not matched to a gene: 6. The CDR3 has 14 residues. The germline gives CDR1 SEHNR, CDR2 FQNEAQ (reference sequence). Here the CDR3 DNA reads TGTGCCAGCAGCTCATCGACAGGGAACTACGAGCAGTACTTC. Translated, it gives CASSSSTGNYEQYF.

This rearrangement joins TRBV6-6 to TRBJ2-2; 9 bases are a match to TRBD1. In germline, CDR1 is MNHNY, CDR2 SVGAGI (reference sequence). The CDR3 contains 16 residues. V trimming: 5 bases; J trimming: 4 bases; junction bases outside the gene matches: 8. CDR3 loop: CASSQGTGRSTGELFF. In DNA form, the CDR3 reads TGTGCCAGCAGTCAAGGGACAGGGAGGAGCACCGGGGAGCTGTTTTTT.

This clone was seen only once. The chain recombines TRBV28 with TRBJ2-7, with a weak D call TRBD2 (5 bases). Germline CDR1 MDHEN, CDR2 SYDVKM. The germline V and J ends were trimmed by 7 bases and 1 base, with 14 bases remaining between them. The CDR3 spans 14 residues. In DNA form, the CDR3 reads TGTGCCAGCACAACCCCTAGCTCATCCTACGAGCAGTACTTC. It codes for CASTTPSSSYEQYF.

The CDR3 sequence is CASKQFGSGADTQYF. CDR3 nucleotide sequence: TGTGCCAGCAAGCAGTTCGGGTCGGGCGCAGATACGCAGTATTTT. The V call is TRBV6-6, the J call TRBJ2-3; no definite D call. The CDR3 has 15 amino acids. Trimming left V 7 bases short and J 4 bases short, with 18 bases between. Germline loops: CDR1 MNHNY, CDR2 SVGAGI (reference sequence).